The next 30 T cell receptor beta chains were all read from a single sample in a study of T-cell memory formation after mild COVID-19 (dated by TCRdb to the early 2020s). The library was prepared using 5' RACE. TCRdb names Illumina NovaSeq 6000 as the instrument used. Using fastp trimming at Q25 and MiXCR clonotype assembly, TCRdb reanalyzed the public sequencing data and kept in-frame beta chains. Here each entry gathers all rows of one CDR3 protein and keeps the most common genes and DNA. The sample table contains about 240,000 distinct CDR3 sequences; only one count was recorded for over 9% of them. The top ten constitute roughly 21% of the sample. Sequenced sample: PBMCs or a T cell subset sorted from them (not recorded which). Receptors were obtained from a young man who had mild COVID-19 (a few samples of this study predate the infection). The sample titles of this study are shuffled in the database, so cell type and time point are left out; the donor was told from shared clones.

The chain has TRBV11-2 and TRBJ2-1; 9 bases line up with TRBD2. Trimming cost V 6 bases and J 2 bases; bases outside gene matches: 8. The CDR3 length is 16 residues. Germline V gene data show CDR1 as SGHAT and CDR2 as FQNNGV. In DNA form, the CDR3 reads TGTGCCAGCAGGGGGCTAGCGGGGACTACCTACAATGAGCAGTTCTTC. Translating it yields CASRGLAGTTYNEQFF.

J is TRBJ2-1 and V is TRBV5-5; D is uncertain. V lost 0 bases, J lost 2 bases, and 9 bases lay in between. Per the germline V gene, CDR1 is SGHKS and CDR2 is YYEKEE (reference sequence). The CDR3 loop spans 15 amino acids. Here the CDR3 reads CASSLESHTYNEQFF. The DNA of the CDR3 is TGTGCCAGCAGCTTGGAGTCCCATACCTACAATGAGCAGTTCTTC. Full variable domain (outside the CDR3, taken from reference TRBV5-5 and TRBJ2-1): DAGVTQSPTHLIKTRGQQVTLRCSPISGHKSVSWYQQVLGQGPQFIFQYYEKEERGRGNFPDRFSARQFPNYSSELNVNALLLGDSALYLCASSLESHTYNEQFFGPGTRLTVL.

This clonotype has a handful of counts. In nucleotides, the CDR3 is TGCGCCAGCAGCCAAGATTGGCGGGAGTCCCAGCCCCAGCATTTT. As protein: CASSQDWRESQPQHF. The rearrangement uses TRBV4-3 and TRBJ1-5; D not resolved. The ends were cut back, 0 bases at V and 7 bases at J, with 13 bases in the middle. The germline V gene encodes CDR1 LGHNA and CDR2 YSLEER. This CDR3 is built from 15 residues.

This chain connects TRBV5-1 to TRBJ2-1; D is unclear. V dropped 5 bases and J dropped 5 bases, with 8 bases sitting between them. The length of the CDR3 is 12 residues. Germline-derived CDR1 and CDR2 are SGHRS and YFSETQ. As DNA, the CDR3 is TGCGCCAGCAGTCGGCTAAACAATGAGCAGTTCTTC. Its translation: CASSRLNNEQFF.

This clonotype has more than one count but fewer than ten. The CDR3: CASSFGAGGREQYF. The DNA for the CDR3 is TGTGCCAGCAGCTTTGGTGCGGGGGGCCGGGAGCAGTACTTC. V usage is TRBV7-9 and J usage is TRBJ2-7; 8 bases agree with TRBD2. The J segment lost 7 bases and the V segment lost 3 bases, leaving 8 bases of the junction unmatched. This CDR3 has 14 residues. Germline CDR1 and CDR2: SEHNR and FQNEAQ (reference sequence).

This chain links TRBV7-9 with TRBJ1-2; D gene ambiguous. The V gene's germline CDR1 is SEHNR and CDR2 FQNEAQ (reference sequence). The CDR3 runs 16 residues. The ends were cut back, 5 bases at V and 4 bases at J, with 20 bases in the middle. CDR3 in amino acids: CASSPGLGEGGYGYTF. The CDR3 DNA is TGTGCCAGCAGCCCCGGTCTCGGGGAAGGTGGCTATGGCTACACCTTC.

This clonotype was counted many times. The CDR3: CASSPPSRQETQYF. The CDR3 DNA sequence: TGTGCCAGCAGTCCCCCGAGCAGGCAAGAGACCCAGTACTTC. V gene TRBV12-3 or TRBV12-4 combines with J gene TRBJ2-5; no firm D call. The CDR3 length is 14 residues. The V end was cut by 5 bases, the J end by 2 bases, with 12 bases between.

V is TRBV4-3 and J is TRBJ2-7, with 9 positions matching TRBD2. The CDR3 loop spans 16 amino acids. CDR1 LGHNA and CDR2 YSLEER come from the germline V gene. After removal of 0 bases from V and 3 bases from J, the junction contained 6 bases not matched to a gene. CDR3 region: CASSQETLAGLYEQYF. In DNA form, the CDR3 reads TGCGCCAGCAGCCAAGAAACACTAGCGGGCCTCTACGAGCAGTACTTC.

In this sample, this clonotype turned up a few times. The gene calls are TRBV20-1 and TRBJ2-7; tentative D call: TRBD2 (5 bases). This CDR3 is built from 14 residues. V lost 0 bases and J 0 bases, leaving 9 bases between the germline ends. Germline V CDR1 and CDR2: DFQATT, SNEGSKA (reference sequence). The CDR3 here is CSARDPSHSYEQYV. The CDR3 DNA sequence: TGCAGTGCTAGAGATCCTAGCCACTCCTACGAGCAGTACGTC.

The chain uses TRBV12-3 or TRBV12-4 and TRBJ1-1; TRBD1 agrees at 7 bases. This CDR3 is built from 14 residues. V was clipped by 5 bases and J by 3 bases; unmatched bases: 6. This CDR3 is CASSLDRADTEAFF. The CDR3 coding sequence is TGTGCCAGCAGTCTCGACAGGGCGGACACTGAAGCTTTCTTT.

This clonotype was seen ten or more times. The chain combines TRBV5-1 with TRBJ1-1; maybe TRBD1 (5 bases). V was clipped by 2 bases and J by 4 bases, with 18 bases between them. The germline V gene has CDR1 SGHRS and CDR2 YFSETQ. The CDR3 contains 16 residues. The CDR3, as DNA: TGCGCCAGCAGCTTTGGTGGTCAGGGATCGATCACTGAAGCTTTCTTT. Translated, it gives CASSFGGQGSITEAFF. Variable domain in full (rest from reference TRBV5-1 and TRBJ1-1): KAGVTQTPRYLIKTRGQQVTLSCSPISGHRSVSWYQQTPGQGLQFLFEYFSETQRNKGNFPGRFSGRQFSNSRSEMNVSTLELGDSALYLCASSFGGQGSITEAFFGQGTRLTVV.

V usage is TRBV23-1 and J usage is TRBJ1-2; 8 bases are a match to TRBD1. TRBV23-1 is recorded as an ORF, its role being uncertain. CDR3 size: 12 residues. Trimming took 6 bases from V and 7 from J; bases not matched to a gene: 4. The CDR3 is CASRKQGVGYTF. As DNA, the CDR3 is TGCGCCAGCAGGAAACAGGGGGTTGGCTACACCTTC.

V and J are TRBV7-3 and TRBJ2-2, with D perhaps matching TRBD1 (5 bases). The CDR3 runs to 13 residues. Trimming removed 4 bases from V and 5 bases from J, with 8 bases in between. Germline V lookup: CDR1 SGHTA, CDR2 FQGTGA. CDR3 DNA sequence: TGTGCCAGCAGCTCGACAGTAACCGGGGAGCTGTTTTTT. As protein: CASSSTVTGELFF.

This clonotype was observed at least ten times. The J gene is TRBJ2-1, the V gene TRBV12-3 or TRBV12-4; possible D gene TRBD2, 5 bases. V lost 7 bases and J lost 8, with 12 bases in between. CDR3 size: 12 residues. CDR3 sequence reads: CASNRGSDEQFF. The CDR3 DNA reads TGTGCCAGCAACCGTGGGAGCGATGAGCAGTTCTTC.

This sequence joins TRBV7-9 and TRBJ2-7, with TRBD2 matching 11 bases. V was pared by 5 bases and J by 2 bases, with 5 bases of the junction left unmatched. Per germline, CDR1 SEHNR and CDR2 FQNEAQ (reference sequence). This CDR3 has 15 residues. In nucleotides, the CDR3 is TGTGCCAGCAGCGACGTAGCGGGGGGGCCCTACGAGCAGTACGTC. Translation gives CASSDVAGGPYEQYV.

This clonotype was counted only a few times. The CDR3 loop is CSARSYYEQYV. In DNA, the CDR3 is TGCAGTGCTAGATCCTACTACGAGCAGTACGTC. V is TRBV20-1 and J is TRBJ2-7, with D uncertain. V was clipped by 2 bases and J by 3 bases, with 5 bases between them. The CDR3 has 11 amino acids. Germline CDR1 DFQATT, CDR2 SNEGSKA (reference sequence).

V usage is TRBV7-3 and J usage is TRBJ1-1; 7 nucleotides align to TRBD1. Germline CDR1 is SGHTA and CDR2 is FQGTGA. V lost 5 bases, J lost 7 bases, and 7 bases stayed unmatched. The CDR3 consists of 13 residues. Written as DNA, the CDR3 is TGTGCCAGCAGCATAGACAGGGAAGGTGAAGCTTTCTTT. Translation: CASSIDREGEAFF.

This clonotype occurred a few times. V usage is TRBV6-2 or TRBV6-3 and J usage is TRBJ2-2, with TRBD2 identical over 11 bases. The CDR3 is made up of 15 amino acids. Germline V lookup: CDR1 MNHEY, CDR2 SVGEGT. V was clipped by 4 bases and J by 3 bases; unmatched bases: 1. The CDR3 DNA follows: TGTGCCAGCAGTTCTAGCGGGGGGTACACCGGGGAGCTGTTTTTT. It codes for CASSSSGGYTGELFF.

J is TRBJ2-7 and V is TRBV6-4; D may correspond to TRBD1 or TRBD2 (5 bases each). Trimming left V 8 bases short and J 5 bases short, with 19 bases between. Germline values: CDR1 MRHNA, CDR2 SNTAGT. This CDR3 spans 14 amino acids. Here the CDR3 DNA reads TGTGCCAGCGTCTCATTTGGGGGACGCAACGAGCAGTACGTC. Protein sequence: CASVSFGGRNEQYV.

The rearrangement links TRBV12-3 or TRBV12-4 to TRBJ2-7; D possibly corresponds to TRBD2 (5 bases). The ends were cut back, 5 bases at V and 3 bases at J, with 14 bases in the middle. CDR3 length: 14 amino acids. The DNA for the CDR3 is TGTGCCAGCAGTCCTAGGATCGGAGGCTACGAGCAGTACTTC. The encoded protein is CASSPRIGGYEQYF.

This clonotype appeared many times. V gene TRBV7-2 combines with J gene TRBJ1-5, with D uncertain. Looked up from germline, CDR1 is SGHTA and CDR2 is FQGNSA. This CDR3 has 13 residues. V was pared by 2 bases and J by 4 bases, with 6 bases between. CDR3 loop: CASSLRENQPQHF. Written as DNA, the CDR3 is TGTGCCAGCAGCTTACGGGAGAATCAGCCCCAGCATTTT.

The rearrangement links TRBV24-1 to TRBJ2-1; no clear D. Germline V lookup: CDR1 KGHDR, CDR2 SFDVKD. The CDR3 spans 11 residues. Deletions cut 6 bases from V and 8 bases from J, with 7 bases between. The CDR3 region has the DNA TGTGCCACCAGTTTGGGATATGAGCAGTTCTTC. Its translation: CATSLGYEQFF.

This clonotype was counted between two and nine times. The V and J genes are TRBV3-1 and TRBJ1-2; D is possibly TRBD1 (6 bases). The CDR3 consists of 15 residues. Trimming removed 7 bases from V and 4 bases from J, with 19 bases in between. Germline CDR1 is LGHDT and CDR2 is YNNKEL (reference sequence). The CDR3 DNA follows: TGTGCCAGCACCCAGGACAGCCCCTCCGCCTATGGCTACACCTTC. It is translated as CASTQDSPSAYGYTF.

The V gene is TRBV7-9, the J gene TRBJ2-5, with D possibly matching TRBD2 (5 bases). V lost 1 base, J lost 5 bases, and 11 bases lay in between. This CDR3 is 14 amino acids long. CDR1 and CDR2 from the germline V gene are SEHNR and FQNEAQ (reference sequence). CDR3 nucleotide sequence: TGTGCCAGCAGCTTAGGAACTAGACTTGAGACCCAGTACTTC. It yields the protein CASSLGTRLETQYF.

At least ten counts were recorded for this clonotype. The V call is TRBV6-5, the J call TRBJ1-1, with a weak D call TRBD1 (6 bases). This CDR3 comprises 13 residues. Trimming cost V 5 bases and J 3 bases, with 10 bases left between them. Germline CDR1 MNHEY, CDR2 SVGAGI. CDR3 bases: TGTGCCAGCAGTACGACAGGTTACACTGAAGCTTTCTTT. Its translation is CASSTTGYTEAFF.

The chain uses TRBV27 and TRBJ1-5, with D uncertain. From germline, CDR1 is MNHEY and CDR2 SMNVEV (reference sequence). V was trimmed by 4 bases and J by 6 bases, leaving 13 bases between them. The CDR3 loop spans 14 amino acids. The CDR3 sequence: CASSSWASGQPQHF. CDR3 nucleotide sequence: TGTGCCAGCAGTTCGTGGGCGAGTGGTCAGCCCCAGCATTTT.

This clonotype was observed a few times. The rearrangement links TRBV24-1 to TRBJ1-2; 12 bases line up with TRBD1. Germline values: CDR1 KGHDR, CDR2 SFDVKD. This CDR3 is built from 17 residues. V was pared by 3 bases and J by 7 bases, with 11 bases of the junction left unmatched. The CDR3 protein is CATSDRVSGTGGIGYTF. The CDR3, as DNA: TGTGCCACCAGTGATCGAGTGTCCGGGACAGGGGGCATTGGCTACACCTTC.

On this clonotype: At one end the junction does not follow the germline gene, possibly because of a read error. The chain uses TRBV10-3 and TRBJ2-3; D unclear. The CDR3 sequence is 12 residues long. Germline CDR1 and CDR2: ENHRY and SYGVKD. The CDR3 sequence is CATSAVGDTQYF. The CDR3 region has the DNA TGTGCCACCAGTGCGGTAGGCGATACGCAGTATTTT.

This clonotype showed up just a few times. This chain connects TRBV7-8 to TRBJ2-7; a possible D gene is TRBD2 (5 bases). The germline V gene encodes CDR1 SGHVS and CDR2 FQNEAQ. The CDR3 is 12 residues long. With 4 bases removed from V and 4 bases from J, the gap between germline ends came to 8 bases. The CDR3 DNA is TGTGCCAGCAGCTCGACGGGATACGAGCAGTACGTC. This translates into CASSSTGYEQYV.

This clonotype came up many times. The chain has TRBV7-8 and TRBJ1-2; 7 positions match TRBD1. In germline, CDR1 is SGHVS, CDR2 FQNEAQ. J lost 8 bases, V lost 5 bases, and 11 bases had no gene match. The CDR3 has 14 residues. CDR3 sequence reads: CASSPQGPSGGYTF. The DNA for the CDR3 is TGTGCCAGCAGCCCACAGGGGCCCTCAGGAGGCTACACCTTC.